A single sample gave rise to the 28 T cell receptor beta chains below, sequenced in a study of T-cell reconstitution after alpha-beta-depleted transplantation in children. Using unique molecular identifiers, the investigators prepared the TCRbeta library. TCRdb independently ran MiXCR on the PCR reads; one entry per CDR3 protein. The sample consists of some 520,000 distinct CDR3 sequences, approximately 30% of them appearing once. Source: PBMCs from the stem cell graft donor, taken from the stem cell graft. All receptors come from a human donor who donated a stem cell graft to a child with aplastic anemia.

The V and J genes are TRBV11-3 and TRBJ2-1; D unresolved. The CDR3 covers 13 residues. Per germline, CDR1 SGHNT and CDR2 YENEEA. Deletions cut 1 base from V and 5 bases from J, with 6 bases between. The CDR3 coding sequence is TGTGCCAGCAGCTTAGTACACGACAATGAGCAGTTCTTC. Translating it yields CASSLVHDNEQFF.

The V and J genes are TRBV3-1 and TRBJ2-1; 8 nucleotides match TRBD2. Germline V gene sequence: CDR1 LGHDT, CDR2 YNNKEL (reference sequence). J lost 12 bases, V lost 1 base, and 2 bases had no gene match. There are 12 residues in the CDR3. The CDR3 bases are TGTGCCAGCAGCCAAGCGGGACTAGGGCAGTTCTTC. Translated: CASSQAGLGQFF.

The chain uses TRBV3-1 and TRBJ1-5, with D hard to call. Germline lookup yields CDR1 LGHDT and CDR2 YNNKEL (reference sequence). The CDR3 totals 15 residues. V lost 0 bases to trimming and J lost 5 bases, with 11 bases between them. This chain's CDR3 is CASSQDGLGYQPQHF. The CDR3 DNA follows: TGTGCCAGCAGCCAAGACGGGTTGGGGTATCAGCCCCAGCATTTT.

Only a few counts were recorded for this clonotype. CDR3 sequence reads: CATGGTSGTSPDTQYF. In DNA, the CDR3 is TGTGCCACCGGGGGTACTAGCGGGACTTCCCCAGATACGCAGTATTTT. The rearrangement uses TRBV24-1 and TRBJ2-3; 10 bases align to TRBD2. The length of the CDR3 is 16 residues. Losses at the gene ends were 9 bases for V and 4 bases for J; bases not matched to a gene: 12. CDR1 and CDR2 (germline): KGHDR, SFDVKD.

This clonotype has more than one count but fewer than ten. The chain has TRBV12-3 or TRBV12-4 and TRBJ2-1, with 10 bases identical to TRBD2. There are 16 residues in the CDR3. With V trimmed by 5 bases and J by 4 bases, 8 bases remained unmatched. Here the CDR3 DNA reads TGTGCCAGCAGTCGTCTACGGACTAGCGGTTACAATGAGCAGTTCTTC. Residues: CASSRLRTSGYNEQFF.

The chain uses TRBV6-2 or TRBV6-3 and TRBJ2-1, with TRBD2 matching 11 bases. The CDR3 spans 17 residues. Germline CDR1 and CDR2: MNHEY and SVGEGT. Losses at the gene ends were 6 bases for V and 9 bases for J; bases not matched to a gene: 16. DNA of the CDR3: TGTGCCAGCAGCCTTCCCTCCATAGCGGGAGGGCCGGGTGAGCAGTTCTTC. As protein: CASSLPSIAGGPGEQFF.

This clonotype was picked up a small number of times. The chain has TRBV29-1 and TRBJ2-7; D is undetermined. V lost 3 bases and J 6 bases, leaving 21 bases between the germline ends. Germline CDR1 and CDR2: SQVTM and ANQGSEA. The CDR3 runs 15 residues. The CDR3 sequence is CSVDKARARIFEQYV. CDR3 bases: TGCAGCGTTGATAAAGCGAGAGCTCGGATATTCGAGCAGTACGTC.

This clonotype was counted only a few times. This chain joins TRBV4-3 and TRBJ2-3; D ambiguous. Germline values: CDR1 LGHNA, CDR2 YSLEER. V dropped 1 base and J dropped 5 bases, with 19 bases sitting between them. This CDR3 has 17 residues. CDR3 region: CASSQGQTGQRGDTQYF. The CDR3 nucleotides are TGCGCCAGCAGCCAAGGTCAGACTGGGCAGCGCGGAGATACGCAGTATTTT.

V usage is TRBV18 and J usage is TRBJ1-2; 7 bases match TRBD1. Losses at the gene ends were 6 bases for V and 3 bases for J; bases not matched to a gene: 4. Germline V gives CDR1 KGHSH, CDR2 LQKENI. CDR3 length: 13 amino acids. For the CDR3, the DNA is TGTGCCAGCTCTCACGGACAGGACTATGGCTACACCTTC. Amino acid sequence: CASSHGQDYGYTF.

The chain joins TRBV12-3 or TRBV12-4 to TRBJ2-7, with D uncertain. V lost 2 bases and J 7 bases, leaving 12 bases between the germline ends. There are 13 residues in the CDR3. The CDR3 protein is CASSLMAFVEQYF. The CDR3, as DNA: TGTGCCAGCAGTTTAATGGCGTTTGTAGAGCAGTACTTC.

The CDR3 protein is CASSPDSGIGYEQYV. CDR3 in DNA: TGTGCCAGCAGCCCTGATTCGGGAATTGGGTACGAGCAGTACGTC. The chain has TRBV7-8 and TRBJ2-7; the D gene is possibly TRBD2 (5 bases). The CDR3 is made up of 15 amino acids. Trimming pared 5 bases from V and 4 bases from J, leaving 18 bases between. Germline V lookup: CDR1 SGHVS, CDR2 FQNEAQ.

This chain links TRBV20-1 with TRBJ1-1; D ambiguous. This CDR3 is 14 amino acids long. Germline V gene lookup returns CDR1 DFQATT and CDR2 SNEGSKA (reference sequence). V was clipped by 8 bases and J by 5 bases, with 21 bases between them. The CDR3 loop reads CSSQPGQMRTEAFF. CDR3 nucleotide sequence: TGCAGTTCCCAGCCCGGGCAGATGAGGACTGAAGCTTTCTTT.

This chain links TRBV15 with TRBJ2-7; D perhaps matches TRBD1 (5 bases). The V gene's germline CDR1 is LNHNV and CDR2 YYDKDF (reference sequence). V lost 0 bases to trimming and J lost 1 base, with 13 bases between them. The CDR3 spans 16 residues. This CDR3 is CATSRDLQVNSYEQYF. CDR3 in DNA: TGTGCCACCAGCAGAGATCTACAGGTGAATTCCTACGAGCAGTACTTC. The full variable domain, rest sourced from reference TRBV15 and TRBJ2-7, is DAMVIQNPRYQVTQFGKPVTLSCSQTLNHNVMYWYQQKSSQAPKLLFHYYDKDFNNEADTPDNFQSRRPNTSFCFLDIRSPGLGDTAMYLCATSRDLQVNSYEQYFGPGTRLTVT.

This clonotype was detected only a few times. V is TRBV20-1 and J is TRBJ2-7, with 8 bases fitting TRBD2. This CDR3 is 16 amino acids long. Germline V gene lookup returns CDR1 DFQATT and CDR2 SNEGSKA (reference sequence). Trimming at V came to 0 bases and at J to 3 bases, leaving 10 bases not matched to a gene. The CDR3 loop reads CSARDLAAGGYYEQYF. The CDR3 DNA reads as TGCAGTGCTAGAGATTTGGCGGCGGGAGGCTACTACGAGCAGTACTTC.

This chain joins TRBV6-1 and TRBJ2-1, with TRBD2 matching 8 bases. CDR3 size: 15 residues. Unmatched junction bases numbered 7, after V lost 3 bases and J lost 6 bases. The germline V gene has CDR1 MNHNS and CDR2 SASEGT. The CDR3 reads CASSDRWTSINEQFF. CDR3 nucleotides: TGTGCCAGCAGTGACCGATGGACTAGCATCAATGAGCAGTTCTTC.

The chain combines TRBV6-2 or TRBV6-3 with TRBJ1-4; no reliable D call. Germline assignment: CDR1 MNHEY and CDR2 SVGEGT. The CDR3 has 13 amino acids. Between the trimmed V and J ends, which lost 8 bases and 0 bases, there was a span of 7 bases. The DNA of the CDR3 is TGTGCCAGCCGGTCGGCAACTAATGAAAAACTGTTTTTT. Translating gives CASRSATNEKLFF.

This clonotype was counted a few times. The gene calls are TRBV7-6 and TRBJ1-2; 10 nucleotides match TRBD1. CDR3 length equals 15 residues. V was clipped by 5 bases and J by 4 bases; unmatched bases: 7. CDR1 is SGHVS, CDR2 FNYEAQ, per germline. CDR3 sequence (DNA): TGTGCCAGCAGCGCACGGACAGGGGGGCTCTATGGCTACACCTTC. As protein: CASSARTGGLYGYTF.

This clonotype was detected only a few times. This chain uses TRBV7-2 with TRBJ2-7; unclear D gene. This CDR3 is 14 amino acids long. The ends were cut back, 1 base at V and 6 bases at J, with 13 bases in the middle. The germline V gene has CDR1 SGHTA and CDR2 FQGNSA. CDR3 in DNA: TGTGCCAGCAGCTTAGGGGCTTCCGCAAGCGAGCAGTACTTC. Protein: CASSLGASASEQYF. The variable domain in full, completed from reference TRBV7-2 and TRBJ2-7, reads GAGVSQSPSNKVTEKGKDVELRCDPISGHTALYWYRQSLGQGLEFLIYFQGNSAPDKSGLPSDRFSAERTGGSVSTLTIQRTQQEDSAVYLCASSLGASASEQYFGPGTRLTVT.

This chain joins TRBV24-1 and TRBJ2-3; weak D call: TRBD1 (5 bases). Trimming cost V 6 bases and J 0 bases, with 12 bases left between them. In germline, CDR1 is KGHDR, CDR2 SFDVKD. CDR3 length equals 15 residues. The CDR3 DNA is TGTGCCACCAGTCGTGGGGCCCCAAGCACAGATACGCAGTATTTT. It specifies CATSRGAPSTDTQYF.

The chain joins TRBV2 to TRBJ2-5, with 12 bases lining up with TRBD2. The CDR3 has 16 residues. Germline CDR1 and CDR2: SNHLY and FYNNEI. V shed 4 bases and J 4 bases; nucleotides not matched to a gene: 7. In nucleotides, the CDR3 is TGTGCCAGCAGTGGTGAAACTAGCGGGAGGCGAGAGACCCAGTACTTC. Residues: CASSGETSGRRETQYF.

This clonotype was recorded a few times. This CDR3 reads CASSAHRSTYEQYV. CDR3 DNA: TGTGCCAGCAGTGCTCACCGGTCCACCTACGAGCAGTACGTC. The J gene is TRBJ2-7, the V gene TRBV6-1; D uncertain. The length of the CDR3 is 14 residues. In germline, CDR1 is MNHNS, CDR2 SASEGT. Trimming cost V 4 bases and J 2 bases, with 12 bases left between them.

There are a few counts of this clonotype. The gene calls are TRBV7-2 and TRBJ2-5; a possible D gene is TRBD2 (5 bases). Per germline, CDR1 SGHTA and CDR2 FQGNSA. The CDR3 sequence is 16 residues long. V lost 1 base and J lost 2, with 14 bases in between. In DNA form, the CDR3 reads TGTGCCAGCAGCTTAGATTCCGCTCGCGGGCAAGAGACCCAGTACTTC. It codes for CASSLDSARGQETQYF.

The chain links TRBV7-2 to TRBJ1-3, with D unresolved. Trimming shortened V by 3 bases and J by 1 base, and 16 bases separated the two germline ends. CDR1 SGHTA and CDR2 FQGNSA come from the germline V gene. CDR3 length equals 17 residues. CDR3 DNA: TGTGCCAGCAGCTTTGGACTGAGCGTACAATCTGGAAACACCATATATTTT. Translated: CASSFGLSVQSGNTIYF.

The V call is TRBV19, the J call TRBJ2-3, with D perhaps assigned TRBD1 or TRBD2 (5 bases each). With 5 bases removed from V and 6 bases from J, the gap between germline ends came to 24 bases. The CDR3 contains 17 residues. Germline V gene lookup returns CDR1 LNHDA and CDR2 SQIVND (reference sequence). The CDR3 protein is CASSPGLVPLWVDTQYF. The CDR3, as DNA: TGTGCCAGTAGTCCGGGGCTAGTGCCCTTATGGGTGGATACGCAGTATTTT.

This rearrangement joins TRBV29-1 to TRBJ2-7; D uncertain. V shed 3 bases and J shed 0 bases, with 9 bases lying between them. The CDR3 has 13 residues. The germline V gene has CDR1 SQVTM and CDR2 ANQGSEA. In DNA, the CDR3 is TGCAGCGTTGAGTCTCCTGGCTCCTACGAGCAGTACTTC. The encoded protein is CSVESPGSYEQYF.

The CDR3: CASSQLGEAGPYAEAFF. CDR3 sequence (DNA): TGCGCCAGCAGTCAGTTGGGCGAGGCAGGGCCGTACGCTGAAGCTTTCTTT. The chain has TRBV5-1 and TRBJ1-1, with D possibly matching TRBD1 (5 bases). The ends were cut back, 5 bases at V and 6 bases at J, with 26 bases in the middle. From germline, CDR1 is SGHRS and CDR2 YFSETQ. This CDR3 is built from 17 residues.

This chain joins TRBV11-1 and TRBJ2-7; D ambiguous. The CDR3 has 17 amino acids. Trimming left V 5 bases short and J 4 bases short, with 24 bases between. Germline V gene data show CDR1 as SGHAT and CDR2 as FQDESV (reference sequence). The CDR3 DNA is TGTGCCAGCAGCCCACCTTTTCCAGGACCGAGATCATACGAGCAGTACTTC. Its translation is CASSPPFPGPRSYEQYF.

The chain uses TRBV12-3 or TRBV12-4 and TRBJ2-1; D may be TRBD2 (5 bases). The CDR3 runs 16 residues. Trimming stripped 5 bases from V and 1 base from J, with 15 bases between. This CDR3 reads CASSLQGGISYNEQFF. The CDR3 bases are TGTGCCAGCAGTCTTCAAGGAGGTATATCCTACAATGAGCAGTTCTTC.